The 12 T cell receptor beta chains given below trace back to one sample, sequenced in a study of cytomegalovirus exposure and HLA in healthy donors. The PCR contained 60 Vbeta and 13 Jbeta primers. Clones were read by immunoSEQ multiplex PCR, and TCRdb kept only the in-frame ones, dropping some. The data show 150,000 or so clones, roughly three quarters seen once. Sequences were obtained from PBMCs. Receptors originate from a man aged 30-40 years in good health and CMV-seropositive.

This clone was counted only a few times. The rearrangement joins TRBV9 to TRBJ2-2, with D maybe TRBD2 (6 bases). Deletions cut 6 bases from V and 3 bases from J, with 15 bases between. The V gene's germline CDR1 is SGDLS and CDR2 YYNGEE. The CDR3 has 15 residues. CDR3 protein: CASNSGTSYTGELFF. CDR3 coding DNA: TGTGCCAGCAATTCCGGGACTTCGTACACCGGGGAGCTGTTTTTT.

This chain connects TRBV5-1 to TRBJ2-3, with D maybe TRBD1 (5 bases). The length of the CDR3 is 14 residues. V lost 5 bases, J lost 4 bases, and 14 bases lay in between. Germline V gene data show CDR1 as SGHRS and CDR2 as YFSETQ. The CDR3 nucleotides are TGCGCCAGCAGTCCCCAGGGTCCAGCAGATACGCAGTATTTT. This translates into CASSPQGPADTQYF.

The rearrangement links TRBV7-9 to TRBJ2-1; TRBD2 agrees at 11 bases. Trimming at V came to 3 bases and at J to 7 bases, leaving 2 bases not matched to a gene. The germline V gene encodes CDR1 SEHNR and CDR2 FQNEAQ (reference sequence). The CDR3 has 14 residues. For the CDR3, the DNA is TGTGCCAGCAGCTTCGGGACTAGCGGAAATGAGCAGTTCTTC. This codes for CASSFGTSGNEQFF.

This chain uses TRBV28 with TRBJ1-2, with a weak D call TRBD1 (5 bases). V lost 6 bases to trimming and J lost 2 bases, with 19 bases between them. This CDR3 spans 16 amino acids. CDR1 and CDR2 from the germline V gene are MDHEN and SYDVKM. CDR3 nucleotide sequence: TGTGCCAGCAGAGGGGCCGTCATCAGAGAGAACTATGGCTACACCTTC. It translates to CASRGAVIRENYGYTF.

The V call is TRBV6-6, the J call TRBJ1-1; no definite D call. Germline values: CDR1 MNHNY, CDR2 SVGAGI (reference sequence). Trimming shortened V by 2 bases and J by 2 bases, and 9 bases separated the two germline ends. The CDR3 length is 14 residues. The CDR3 bases are TGTGCCAGCAGTTACGAGGCGGTCAACACTGAAGCTTTCTTT. Its translation: CASSYEAVNTEAFF.

CDR3 sequence reads: CASSLLPGQLSGNTIYF. CDR3 bases: TGCGCCAGCAGCCTCCTGCCGGGACAGCTCTCTGGAAACACCATATATTTT. The chain uses TRBV4-1 and TRBJ1-3; TRBD1 matches 7 bases. Germline-derived CDR1 and CDR2 are MGHRA and YSYEKL. This CDR3 is 17 amino acids long. The V segment lost 4 bases and the J segment 0 bases; nucleotides outside the gene matches: 9.

The J gene is TRBJ1-2, the V gene TRBV18; 7 bases are a match to TRBD1. In germline, CDR1 is KGHSH, CDR2 LQKENI. The CDR3 contains 15 residues. Trimming removed 5 bases from V and 6 bases from J; junction bases left unmatched: 12. CDR3 DNA sequence: TGTGCCAGCTCATCGACTCTGACAGGGTGGGATGGCTACACCTTC. It codes for CASSSTLTGWDGYTF.

This clone was seen only a few times. The chain joins TRBV13 to TRBJ2-2, with D uncertain. The ends were cut back, 6 bases at V and 3 bases at J, with 5 bases in the middle. Germline CDR1 PRHDT, CDR2 FYEKMQ (reference sequence). This CDR3 region has 12 residues. The CDR3 DNA reads as TGTGCCAGCAGTACGGACACCGGGGAGCTGTTTTTT. Its protein is CASSTDTGELFF.

This clone was counted only a few times. This chain joins TRBV15 and TRBJ2-1; D may be TRBD2 (8 bases). The V end was cut by 3 bases, the J end by 7 bases, with 31 bases between. Germline V CDR1 and CDR2: LNHNV, YYDKDF (reference sequence). The CDR3 is made up of 20 amino acids. CDR3 sequence (DNA): TGTGCCACCAGCAGCCCCCCCCTGACAGGGCAAGTCTCTAGCGGGAATGAGCAGTTCTTC. Residues: CATSSPPLTGQVSSGNEQFF.

J is TRBJ2-5 and V is TRBV5-1; 9 nucleotides agree with TRBD2. The V gene end was trimmed by 0 bases and the J gene end by 5 bases; junction bases not matched to a gene: 5. The length of the CDR3 is 15 residues. Per the germline V gene, CDR1 is SGHRS and CDR2 is YFSETQ. CDR3 nucleotide sequence: TGCGCCAGCAGCTTGGCCGGGAGCGGGGGGGAGACCCAGTACTTC. This encodes CASSLAGSGGETQYF.

V is TRBV4-3 and J is TRBJ1-2; TRBD1 matches at 8 bases. The V gene end was trimmed by 4 bases and the J gene end by 1 base; junction bases not matched to a gene: 11. CDR1 LGHNA and CDR2 YSLEER come from the germline V gene. The CDR3 spans 17 residues. CDR3 nucleotides: TGCGCCAGCAGCCTGTGGGTTGGACAGGGAAATAACTATGGCTACACCTTC. Protein sequence: CASSLWVGQGNNYGYTF.

This chain connects TRBV28 to TRBJ1-5; 7 bases agree with TRBD1. Germline lookup yields CDR1 MDHEN and CDR2 SYDVKM. V lost 5 bases, J lost 4 bases, and 8 bases stayed unmatched. CDR3 length: 15 amino acids. The DNA for the CDR3 is TGTGCCAGCAGTCCCCCAAGGGGGCTGAATCAGCCCCAGCATTTT. Residues: CASSPPRGLNQPQHF. The complete variable domain, with remaining parts taken from reference TRBV28 and TRBJ1-5, reads DVKVTQSSRYLVKRTGEKVFLECVQDMDHENMFWYRQDPGLGLRLIYFSYDVKMKEKGDIPEGYSVSREKKERFSLILESASTNQTSMYLCASSPPRGLNQPQHFGDGTRLSIL.